This T cell receptor (beta chain) was found in a study of regulatory T cells in long-lasting Graves disease. The CDR3 is 12 amino acids. The germline V gene has CDR1 SNHLY and CDR2 FYNNEI. Trimming shortened V by 6 bases and J by 5 bases, and 10 bases separated the two germline ends. Construction of the TCR beta libraries employed iRepertoire HTBI primers in conjunction with Arm-PCR of CDR3 regions. In TCRdb, the multiplex PCR reads were re-called with MiXCR into one record per CDR3 protein. The profile shows under 450,000 distinct CDR3 sequences, roughly 25% of them singletons. This clonotype was seen repeatedly, ten times or more. As for time point: persistent/refractory GD, antithyroid drugs over 5 years with positive TRAb. PBMCs provided the RNA from which the TCR library was made. By American Thyroid Association guidelines, Graves' disease was diagnosed in the cohort.

The chain employs TRBV2 and TRBJ2-5; D not resolved. The receptor's source is a woman between 40 and 50 years old with Graves disease. The source material was peripheral blood mononuclear cells (PBMCs), sampled when the disease was refractory, from a patient treated with antithyroid drugs. The CDR3 region is CASRELGETQYF. CDR3 bases: TGTGCCAGCAGGGAGCTCGGGGAGACCCAGTACTTC.